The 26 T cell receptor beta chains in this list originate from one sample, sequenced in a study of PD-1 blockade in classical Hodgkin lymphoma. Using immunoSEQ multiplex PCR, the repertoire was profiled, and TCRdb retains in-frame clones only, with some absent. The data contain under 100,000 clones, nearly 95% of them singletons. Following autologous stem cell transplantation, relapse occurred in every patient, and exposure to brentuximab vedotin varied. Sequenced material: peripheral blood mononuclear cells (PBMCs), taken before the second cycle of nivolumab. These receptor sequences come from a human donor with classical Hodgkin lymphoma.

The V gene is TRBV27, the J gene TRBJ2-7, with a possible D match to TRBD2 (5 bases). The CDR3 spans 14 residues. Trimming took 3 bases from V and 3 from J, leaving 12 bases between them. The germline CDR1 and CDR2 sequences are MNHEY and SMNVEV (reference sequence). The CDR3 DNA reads TGTGCCAGCAGTTTCTTAGCGTCTCTCTACGAGCAGTACTTC. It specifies CASSFLASLYEQYF.

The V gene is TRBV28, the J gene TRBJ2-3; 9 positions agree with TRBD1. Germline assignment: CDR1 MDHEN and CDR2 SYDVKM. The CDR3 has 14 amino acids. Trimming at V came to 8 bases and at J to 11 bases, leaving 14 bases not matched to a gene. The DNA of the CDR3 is TGTGCCAGCGCGGGACAGGGAAGGGTCGGTGGGCAGTATTTT. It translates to CASAGQGRVGGQYF.

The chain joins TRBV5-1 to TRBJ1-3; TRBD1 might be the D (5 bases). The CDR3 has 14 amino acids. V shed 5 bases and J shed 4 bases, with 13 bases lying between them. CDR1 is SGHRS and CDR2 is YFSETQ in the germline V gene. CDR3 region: CASRELGAGNTIYF. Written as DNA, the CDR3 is TGCGCCAGCAGAGAATTAGGGGCCGGAAACACCATATATTTT. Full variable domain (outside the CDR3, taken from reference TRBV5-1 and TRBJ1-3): KAGVTQTPRYLIKTRGQQVTLSCSPISGHRSVSWYQQTPGQGLQFLFEYFSETQRNKGNFPGRFSGRQFSNSRSEMNVSTLELGDSALYLCASRELGAGNTIYFGEGSWLTVV.

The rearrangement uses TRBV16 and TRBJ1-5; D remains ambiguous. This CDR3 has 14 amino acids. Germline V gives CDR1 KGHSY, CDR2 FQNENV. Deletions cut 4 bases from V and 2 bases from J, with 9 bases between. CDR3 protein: CASSLWERNQPQHF. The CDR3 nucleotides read TGTGCCAGCAGCCTTTGGGAGCGCAATCAGCCCCAGCATTTT.

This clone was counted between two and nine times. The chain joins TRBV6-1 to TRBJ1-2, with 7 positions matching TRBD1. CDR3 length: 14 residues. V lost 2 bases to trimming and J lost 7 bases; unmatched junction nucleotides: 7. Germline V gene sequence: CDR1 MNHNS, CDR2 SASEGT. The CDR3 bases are TGTGCCAGCAGTGAATTCGGGGACAGAGGTGGCTACACCTTC. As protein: CASSEFGDRGGYTF.

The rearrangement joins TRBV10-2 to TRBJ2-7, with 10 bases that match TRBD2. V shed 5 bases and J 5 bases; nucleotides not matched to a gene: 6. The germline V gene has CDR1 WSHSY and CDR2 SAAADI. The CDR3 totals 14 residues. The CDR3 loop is CASSPGLATNEQYF. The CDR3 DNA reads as TGCGCCAGCAGTCCGGGACTAGCGACCAACGAGCAGTACTTC.

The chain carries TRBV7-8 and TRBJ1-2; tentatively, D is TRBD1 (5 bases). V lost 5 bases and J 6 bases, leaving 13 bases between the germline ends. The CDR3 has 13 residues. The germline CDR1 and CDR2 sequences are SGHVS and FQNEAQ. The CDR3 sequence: CASSPQPGDGYTF. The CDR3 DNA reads TGTGCCAGCAGCCCTCAACCGGGGGATGGCTACACCTTC.

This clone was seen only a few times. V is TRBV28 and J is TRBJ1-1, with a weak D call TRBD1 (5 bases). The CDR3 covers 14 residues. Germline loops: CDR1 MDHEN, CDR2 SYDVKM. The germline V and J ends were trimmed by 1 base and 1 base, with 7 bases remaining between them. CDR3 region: CASSLFDRNTEAFF. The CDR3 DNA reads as TGTGCCAGCAGTTTATTCGACAGGAACACTGAAGCTTTCTTT.

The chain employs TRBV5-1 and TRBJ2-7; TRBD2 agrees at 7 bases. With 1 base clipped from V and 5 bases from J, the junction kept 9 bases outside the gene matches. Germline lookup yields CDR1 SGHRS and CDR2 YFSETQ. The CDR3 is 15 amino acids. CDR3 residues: CASSLQGGRPDEQYF. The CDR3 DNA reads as TGCGCCAGCAGCTTGCAAGGCGGGAGACCCGACGAGCAGTACTTC. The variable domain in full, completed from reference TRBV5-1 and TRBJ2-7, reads KAGVTQTPRYLIKTRGQQVTLSCSPISGHRSVSWYQQTPGQGLQFLFEYFSETQRNKGNFPGRFSGRQFSNSRSEMNVSTLELGDSALYLCASSLQGGRPDEQYFGPGTRLTVT.

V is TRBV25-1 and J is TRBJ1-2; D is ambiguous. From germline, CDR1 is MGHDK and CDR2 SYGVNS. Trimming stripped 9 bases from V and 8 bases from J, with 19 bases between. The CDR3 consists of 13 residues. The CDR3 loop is CASQRGRETGYTF. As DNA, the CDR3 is TGTGCCAGTCAACGCGGAAGGGAGACGGGCTACACCTTC.

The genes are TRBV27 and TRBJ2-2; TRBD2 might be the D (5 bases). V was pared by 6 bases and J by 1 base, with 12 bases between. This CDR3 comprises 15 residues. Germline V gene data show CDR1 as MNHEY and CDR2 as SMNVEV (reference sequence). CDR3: CASRSLGKNTGELFF. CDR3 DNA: TGTGCCAGCAGATCACTCGGGAAGAACACCGGGGAGCTGTTTTTT.

CDR3 bases: TGTGCCAGCAATGAGAGTCCGAACACCGGGGAGCTGTTTTTT. This encodes CASNESPNTGELFF. This chain joins TRBV6-5 and TRBJ2-2; no clear D gene. The germline V gene has CDR1 MNHEY and CDR2 SVGAGI. Trimming stripped 7 bases from V and 0 bases from J, with 9 bases between. The CDR3 is 14 residues long.

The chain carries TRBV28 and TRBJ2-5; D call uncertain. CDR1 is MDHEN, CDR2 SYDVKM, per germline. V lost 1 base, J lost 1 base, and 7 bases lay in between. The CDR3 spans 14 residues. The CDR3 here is CASSLSIFQETQYF. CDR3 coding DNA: TGTGCCAGCAGTTTATCGATTTTCCAAGAGACCCAGTACTTC.

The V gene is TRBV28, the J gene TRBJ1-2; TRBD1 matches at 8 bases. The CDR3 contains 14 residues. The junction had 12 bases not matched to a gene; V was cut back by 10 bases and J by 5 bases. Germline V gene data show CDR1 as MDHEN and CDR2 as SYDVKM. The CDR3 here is CAINRDRSSYGYTF. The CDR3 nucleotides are TGTGCCATTAACCGGGACAGGTCTTCTTATGGCTACACCTTC.

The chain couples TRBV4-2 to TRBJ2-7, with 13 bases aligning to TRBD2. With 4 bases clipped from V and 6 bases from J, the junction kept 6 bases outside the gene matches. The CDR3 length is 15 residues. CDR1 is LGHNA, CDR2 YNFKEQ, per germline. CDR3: CASSPLAGGPIEQYF. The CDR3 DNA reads TGTGCCAGCAGCCCACTAGCGGGAGGGCCAATCGAGCAGTACTTC.

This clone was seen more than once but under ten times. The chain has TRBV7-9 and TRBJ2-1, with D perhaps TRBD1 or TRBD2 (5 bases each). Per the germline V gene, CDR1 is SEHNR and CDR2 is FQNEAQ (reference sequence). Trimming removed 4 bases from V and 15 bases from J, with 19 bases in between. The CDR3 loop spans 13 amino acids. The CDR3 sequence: CASSSSGTTSGFF. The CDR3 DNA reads TGTGCCAGCAGCTCATCCGGGACCACCTCTGGGTTCTTC.

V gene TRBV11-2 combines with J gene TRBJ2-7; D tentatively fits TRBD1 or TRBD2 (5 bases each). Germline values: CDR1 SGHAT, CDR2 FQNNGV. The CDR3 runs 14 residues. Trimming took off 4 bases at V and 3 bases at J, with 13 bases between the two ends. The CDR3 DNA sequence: TGTGCCAGCAGCTCGCGGGCAGGGAACTACGAGCAGTACTTC. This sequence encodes CASSSRAGNYEQYF.

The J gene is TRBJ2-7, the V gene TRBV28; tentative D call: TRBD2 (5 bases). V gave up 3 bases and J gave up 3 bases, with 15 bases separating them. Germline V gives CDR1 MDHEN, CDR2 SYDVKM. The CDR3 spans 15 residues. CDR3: CASSFVASWLYEQYF. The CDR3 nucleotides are TGTGCCAGCAGTTTCGTAGCGTCTTGGCTCTACGAGCAGTACTTC.

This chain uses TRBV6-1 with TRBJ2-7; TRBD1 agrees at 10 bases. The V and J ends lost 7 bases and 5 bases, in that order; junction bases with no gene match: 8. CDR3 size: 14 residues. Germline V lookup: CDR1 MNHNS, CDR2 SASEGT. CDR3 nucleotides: TGTGCCAGCAACGCGGACAGGGGGTGGCACGAGCAGTACTTC. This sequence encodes CASNADRGWHEQYF.

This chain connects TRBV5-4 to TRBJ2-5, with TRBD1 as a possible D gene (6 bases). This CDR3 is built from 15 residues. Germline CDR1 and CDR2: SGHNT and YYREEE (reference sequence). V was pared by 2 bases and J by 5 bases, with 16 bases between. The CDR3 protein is CASSFQTGQGETQYF. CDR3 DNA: TGTGCCAGCAGCTTCCAGACAGGCCAAGGGGAGACCCAGTACTTC.

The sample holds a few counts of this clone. The CDR3 sequence: CASSVFRGGGTGELFF. The CDR3, as DNA: TGTGCCAGCAGCGTGTTCCGTGGCGGGGGAACCGGGGAGCTGTTTTTT. The chain carries TRBV7-9 and TRBJ2-2; 7 positions match TRBD2. Trimming removed 5 bases from V and 5 bases from J; junction bases left unmatched: 11. Germline V CDR1 and CDR2: SEHNR, FQNEAQ (reference sequence). CDR3 length: 16 residues.

CDR3 residues: CAWEGGNQPQHF. CDR3 DNA sequence: TGTGCCTGGGAGGGGGGCAATCAGCCCCAGCATTTT. The gene calls are TRBV30 and TRBJ1-5; tentatively, D is TRBD1 (6 bases). The V end lost 5 bases, the J end lost 2 bases, and 7 bases lay between the germline ends. Germline V gene data show CDR1 as GTSNPN and CDR2 as SVGIG (reference sequence). The CDR3 contains 12 residues.

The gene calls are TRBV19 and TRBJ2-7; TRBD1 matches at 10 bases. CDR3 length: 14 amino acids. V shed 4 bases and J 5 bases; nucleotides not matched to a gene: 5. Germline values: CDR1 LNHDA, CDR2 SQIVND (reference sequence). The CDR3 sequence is CASSTTGTGDEQYF. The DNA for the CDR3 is TGTGCCAGTAGTACAACCGGGACAGGGGACGAGCAGTACTTC.

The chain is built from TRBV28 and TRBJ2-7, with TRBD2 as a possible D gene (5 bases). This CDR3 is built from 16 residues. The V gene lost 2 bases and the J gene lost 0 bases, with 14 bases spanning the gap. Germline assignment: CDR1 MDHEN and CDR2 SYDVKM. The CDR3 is CASSLGPEGSSYEQYF. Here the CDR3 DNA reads TGTGCCAGCAGTTTAGGTCCAGAGGGTAGCTCCTACGAGCAGTACTTC. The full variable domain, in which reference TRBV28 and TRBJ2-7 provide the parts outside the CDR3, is DVKVTQSSRYLVKRTGEKVFLECVQDMDHENMFWYRQDPGLGLRLIYFSYDVKMKEKGDIPEGYSVSREKKERFSLILESASTNQTSMYLCASSLGPEGSSYEQYFGPGTRLTVT.

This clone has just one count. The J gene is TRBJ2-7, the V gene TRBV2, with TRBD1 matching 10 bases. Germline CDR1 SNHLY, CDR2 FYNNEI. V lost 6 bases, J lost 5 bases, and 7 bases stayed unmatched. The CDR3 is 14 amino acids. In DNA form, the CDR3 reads TGTGCCAGCAGCCCGGACAGGGGGGCGGACGAGCAGTACTTC. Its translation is CASSPDRGADEQYF.

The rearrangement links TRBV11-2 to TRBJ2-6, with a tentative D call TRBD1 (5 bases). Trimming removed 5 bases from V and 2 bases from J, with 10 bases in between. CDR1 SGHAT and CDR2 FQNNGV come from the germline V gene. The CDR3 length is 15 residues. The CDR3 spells CASSEGATGANVLTF. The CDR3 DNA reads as TGTGCCAGCAGCGAAGGGGCAACTGGGGCCAACGTCCTGACTTTC. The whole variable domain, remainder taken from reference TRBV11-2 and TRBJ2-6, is EAGVAQSPRYKIIEKRQSVAFWCNPISGHATLYWYQQILGQGPKLLIQFQNNGVVDDSQLPKDRFSAERLKGVDSTLKIQPAKLEDSAVYLCASSEGATGANVLTFGAGSRLTVL.